This TCR beta chain was sequenced during a study of shared clonotypes between healthy human individuals. For the study at large: Three CD4 naive, three CD4 memory, two CD8 naive and one CD8 memory plate were used per donor. Findings of the study overall: It was the non-shared clonotypes that had lower generation probabilities than clonotypes shared by all four donors.

J gave up 14 bases and V 5 bases, and 10 bases lay outside the gene matches. In germline, CDR1 is MDHEN, CDR2 SYDVKM. The CDR3 has 12 amino acids. About this clone itself: Its antigen is not known.

Every subset had its genomic DNA shared out evenly among several immunoSEQ plates. Libraries were prepared by immunoSEQ multiplex PCR; TCRdb keeps only in-frame clonotypes and omits some of them. The sample carries about a million clones, 60% to 85% recorded once. The investigators split CD4+ cells into a CD45RA+ naive subset and a CD45RA-negative memory subset. The receptor was isolated from a young man in good health. Sequencing was done on a sample of memory CD4+ T cells sorted from blood. Stated subset: CD45RA-negative fraction. The chain recombines TRBV28 with TRBJ2-3; 7 nucleotides match TRBD1. The DNA for the CDR3 is TGTGCCAGCAGTCTATACAGGGGCATGGGGTATTTT. Amino acids: CASSLYRGMGYF.